What follows are 31 T cell receptor beta chains derived from one specimen sequenced in a study of cytomegalovirus exposure and HLA in healthy donors. The PCR had 60 Vbeta and 13 Jbeta primers. Measured with immunoSEQ multiplex PCR; TCRdb has only the in-frame clones, and not every one. This table holds around 150,000 clones, under 75% found once. The material sequenced was PBMCs. These receptor sequences come from a woman in her sixties or seventies in good health and CMV-seropositive.

The V gene is TRBV18, the J gene TRBJ2-2, with TRBD1 matching 10 bases. Germline V gives CDR1 KGHSH, CDR2 LQKENI. The CDR3 has 15 residues. The trim removed 2 bases at V and 6 bases at J, leaving 3 bases unmatched. As DNA, the CDR3 is TGTGCCAGCTCACCAGCCGGGACAGGGGCCGGGGAGCTGTTTTTT. Protein sequence: CASSPAGTGAGELFF. The entire variable domain, with the rest obtained from reference TRBV18 and TRBJ2-2, is as follows: NAGVMQNPRHLVRRRGQEARLRCSPMKGHSHVYWYRQLPEEGLKFMVYLQKENIIDESGMPKERFSAEFPKEGPSILRIQQVVRGDSAAYFCASSPAGTGAGELFFGEGSRLTVL.

This chain uses TRBV5-1 with TRBJ2-7; 11 nucleotides agree with TRBD2. Germline lookup yields CDR1 SGHRS and CDR2 YFSETQ. The trim removed 6 bases at V and 2 bases at J, leaving 13 bases unmatched. The CDR3 totals 17 residues. The DNA for the CDR3 is TGCGCCAGCACCGAACGGACTAGCGGGCACTTACCCTACGAGCAGTACTTC. Protein: CASTERTSGHLPYEQYF. Complete variable domain (other parts from reference TRBV5-1 and TRBJ2-7): KAGVTQTPRYLIKTRGQQVTLSCSPISGHRSVSWYQQTPGQGLQFLFEYFSETQRNKGNFPGRFSGRQFSNSRSEMNVSTLELGDSALYLCASTERTSGHLPYEQYFGPGTRLTVT.

The chain combines TRBV6-6 with TRBJ1-3; TRBD1 is a possible D gene (6 bases). Germline V gene sequence: CDR1 MNHNY, CDR2 SVGAGI (reference sequence). This CDR3 region has 16 residues. The V end was cut by 6 bases, the J end by 3 bases, with 18 bases between. In nucleotides, the CDR3 is TGTGCCAGCAGAACGTCGATGACAGGAGATGGAAACACCATATATTTT. This codes for CASRTSMTGDGNTIYF.

About this clone itself: It is unclear where the CDR3 begins or ends on the DNA, so no DNA is shown, and the CDR3 is as TCRdb lists it. This sequence joins TRBV29-1 and TRBJ2-1; TRBD2, the table's D call, was not compared with the DNA. Both ends counted, the CDR3 spans 11 residues. Germline assignment: CDR1 SQVTM and CDR2 ANQGSEA. CDR3 loop: CSVGEGTGRFF.

This chain uses TRBV28 with TRBJ2-7; 11 positions agree with TRBD2. Trimming cost V 6 bases and J 0 bases; bases outside gene matches: 4. This CDR3 is built from 15 residues. The germline gives CDR1 MDHEN, CDR2 SYDVKM. CDR3 amino acids: CASSYGLAGSYEQYF. The CDR3 coding sequence is TGTGCCAGCAGCTACGGACTAGCGGGCTCCTACGAGCAGTACTTC.

DNA of the CDR3: TGTGCCAGCAGCCAACAGGGGGTGTACACCGGGGAGCTGTTTTTT. Its translation: CASSQQGVYTGELFF. V gene TRBV14 combines with J gene TRBJ2-2; 7 nucleotides match TRBD1. CDR1 SGHDN and CDR2 FVKESK come from the germline V gene. The CDR3 sequence is 15 residues long. The V gene end was trimmed by 2 bases and the J gene end by 3 bases; junction bases not matched to a gene: 3.

The V call is TRBV18, the J call TRBJ2-2; possible D gene TRBD2, 5 bases. V dropped 0 bases and J dropped 2 bases, with 10 bases sitting between them. The CDR3 runs 16 residues. Germline loops: CDR1 KGHSH, CDR2 LQKENI. Here the CDR3 reads CASSPPSGRNTGELFF. The DNA of the CDR3 is TGTGCCAGCTCACCACCCAGCGGCCGCAACACCGGGGAGCTGTTTTTT.

This chain links TRBV9 with TRBJ2-2, with D possibly TRBD1 on 6 matching bases. In germline, CDR1 is SGDLS, CDR2 YYNGEE. Trimming cost V 0 bases and J 3 bases, with 12 bases left between them. The CDR3 consists of 16 residues. CDR3 sequence (DNA): TGTGCCAGCAGCGTAGGTGGCAGGGGAGACACCGGGGAGCTGTTTTTT. It specifies CASSVGGRGDTGELFF. Looking up the rest from reference TRBV9 and TRBJ2-2 gives the full variable domain: DSGVTQTPKHLITATGQRVTLRCSPRSGDLSVYWYQQSLDQGLQFLIQYYNGEERAKGNILERFSAQQFPDLHSELNLSSLELGDSALYFCASSVGGRGDTGELFFGEGSRLTVL.

This rearrangement joins TRBV7-2 to TRBJ2-2; possible D gene TRBD2, 6 bases. The germline CDR1 and CDR2 sequences are SGHTA and FQGNSA. CDR3 length: 16 residues. Trimming took off 5 bases at V and 1 base at J, with 14 bases between the two ends. The CDR3 nucleotides read TGTGCCAGCAGCCCCAACGGGGGTTGGAACACCGGGGAGCTGTTTTTT. Its protein is CASSPNGGWNTGELFF.

This clone came up once. This chain connects TRBV5-1 to TRBJ2-3, with 7 bases identical to TRBD1. Looked up from germline, CDR1 is SGHRS and CDR2 is YFSETQ. The CDR3 extends over 15 amino acids. Losses at the gene ends were 5 bases for V and 4 bases for J; bases not matched to a gene: 10. CDR3 loop: CASRDPTGWADTQYF. The CDR3 coding sequence is TGCGCCAGCAGGGACCCGACAGGGTGGGCAGATACGCAGTATTTT.

This clone was counted a few times. J is TRBJ2-5 and V is TRBV7-2; 10 positions match TRBD1. The CDR3 totals 16 residues. The junction had 12 bases not matched to a gene; V was cut back by 4 bases and J by 7 bases. Germline-derived CDR1 and CDR2 are SGHTA and FQGNSA. The CDR3 bases are TGTGCCAGCAGCTCCCCCCTGGGACAGGGGTCGGGGACCCAGTACTTC. It is translated as CASSSPLGQGSGTQYF.

The rearrangement uses TRBV2 and TRBJ2-7; TRBD2 is a possible D gene (7 bases). The CDR3 has 14 residues. The germline V gene encodes CDR1 SNHLY and CDR2 FYNNEI. V lost 7 bases to trimming and J lost 2 bases, with 15 bases between them. The CDR3 spells CASTEGGRAYEQYF. The CDR3 DNA reads TGTGCCAGCACCGAGGGGGGGAGGGCCTACGAGCAGTACTTC. The full variable domain, completed using reference TRBV2 and TRBJ2-7, is EPEVTQTPSHQVTQMGQEVILRCVPISNHLYFYWYRQILGQKVEFLVSFYNNEISEKSEIFDDQFSVERPDGSNFTLKIRSTKLEDSAMYFCASTEGGRAYEQYFGPGTRLTVT.

The chain combines TRBV2 with TRBJ2-1, with 7 bases aligning to TRBD2. V trimming: 5 bases; J trimming: 9 bases; junction bases outside the gene matches: 7. CDR1 SNHLY and CDR2 FYNNEI come from the germline V gene. This CDR3 contains 13 residues. The CDR3 nucleotides are TGTGCCAGCAGTAGAACTAGCGCAATTGAGCAGTTCTTC. Translation gives CASSRTSAIEQFF.

The rearrangement joins TRBV4-2 to TRBJ2-7; 9 nucleotides line up with TRBD2. Germline trimming cut 0 bases from V and 2 bases from J; bases unmatched to any gene: 2. Germline assignment: CDR1 LGHNA and CDR2 YNFKEQ. This CDR3 comprises 15 residues. For the CDR3, the DNA is TGTGCCAGCAGCCAAGACGCGGGAGGGACCTACGAGCAGTACTTC. Translation: CASSQDAGGTYEQYF.

The rearrangement uses TRBV2 and TRBJ2-3; D is uncertain. Germline V gives CDR1 SNHLY, CDR2 FYNNEI. Trimming took 3 bases from V and 5 from J, leaving 15 bases between them. The CDR3 has 15 residues. This chain's CDR3 is CASSDSIASGDTQYF. The CDR3 DNA reads as TGTGCCAGCAGTGATTCAATCGCGTCCGGAGATACGCAGTATTTT.

The gene calls are TRBV28 and TRBJ2-7, with 11 bases aligning to TRBD2. From germline, CDR1 is MDHEN and CDR2 SYDVKM. The V gene end was trimmed by 2 bases and the J gene end by 2 bases; junction bases not matched to a gene: 8. The CDR3 contains 17 residues. The CDR3 DNA reads TGTGCCAGCAGTTTAAGTCTAGCGGGAGGAAAAACCTACGAGCAGTACTTC. It codes for CASSLSLAGGKTYEQYF.

The chain recombines TRBV21-1 with TRBJ2-7; TRBD2 was called by the table and not checked on the DNA. TRBV21-1 corresponds to a pseudogene. The CDR3 loop spans 14 amino acids. The DNA of the CDR3 is TGTGCCAGAGGGACTCAGGGTTCAGTCTACGAGCAGTACTTC. Amino acids: CARGTQGSVYEQYF.

This chain uses TRBV19 with TRBJ2-3; TRBD1 agrees at 7 bases. V trimming: 3 bases; J trimming: 1 base; junction bases outside the gene matches: 7. There are 16 residues in the CDR3. Germline loops: CDR1 LNHDA, CDR2 SQIVND (reference sequence). The CDR3 nucleotides read TGTGCCAGTAGTATTAACCGAGGACAGGGCACAGATACGCAGTATTTT. Amino acid sequence: CASSINRGQGTDTQYF.

The gene calls are TRBV19 and TRBJ1-5; a possible D gene is TRBD1 (5 bases). The CDR3 extends over 15 amino acids. CDR1 is LNHDA, CDR2 SQIVND, per germline (reference sequence). Trimming cost V 6 bases and J 0 bases, with 12 bases left between them. Here the CDR3 DNA reads TGTGCCAGTAGGGACCGGGACTATAGCAATCAGCCCCAGCATTTT. Its protein is CASRDRDYSNQPQHF. The full variable domain, completed using reference TRBV19 and TRBJ1-5, is DGGITQSPKYLFRKEGQNVTLSCEQNLNHDAMYWYRQDPGQGLRLIYYSQIVNDFQKGDIAEGYSVSREKKESFPLTVTSAQKNPTAFYLCASRDRDYSNQPQHFGDGTRLSIL.

The chain combines TRBV5-6 with TRBJ1-4; 8 nucleotides agree with TRBD1. CDR3 length: 16 amino acids. The J segment lost 5 bases and the V segment lost 2 bases, leaving 8 bases of the junction unmatched. The germline CDR1 and CDR2 sequences are SGHDT and YYEEEE. The CDR3 spells CASSFTAGGLNEKLFF. Written as DNA, the CDR3 is TGTGCCAGCAGCTTTACGGCAGGGGGCTTGAATGAAAAACTGTTTTTT.

This clone turned up a few times. The V and J genes are TRBV19 and TRBJ1-1; 10 bases align to TRBD1. Germline V gene data show CDR1 as LNHDA and CDR2 as SQIVND (reference sequence). Trimming cost V 5 bases and J 5 bases; bases outside gene matches: 8. This CDR3 is 15 amino acids long. CDR3 DNA sequence: TGTGCCAGTAGTGGACAGGGGGAGTCGAGAACTGAAGCTTTCTTT. Translated: CASSGQGESRTEAFF. The whole variable domain, remainder taken from reference TRBV19 and TRBJ1-1, is DGGITQSPKYLFRKEGQNVTLSCEQNLNHDAMYWYRQDPGQGLRLIYYSQIVNDFQKGDIAEGYSVSREKKESFPLTVTSAQKNPTAFYLCASSGQGESRTEAFFGQGTRLTVV.

V gene TRBV4-3 combines with J gene TRBJ2-7, with TRBD2 matching over 11 bases. Germline assignment: CDR1 LGHNA and CDR2 YSLEER. V dropped 0 bases and J dropped 4; count of bases not matched to a gene: 11. The CDR3 consists of 18 residues. This CDR3 is CASSQDLNSGTSGYEQYF. CDR3 sequence (DNA): TGCGCCAGCAGCCAAGATCTGAATTCCGGGACTAGCGGTTACGAGCAGTACTTC.

CDR3 coding DNA: TGTGCCAGCTCACCGAACTTTCTGAACGAGCAGTACTTC. Its translation: CASSPNFLNEQYF. This chain uses TRBV18 with TRBJ2-7; D is ambiguous. The V and J ends lost 3 bases and 5 bases respectively, with 11 bases between them. Per germline, CDR1 KGHSH and CDR2 LQKENI. The CDR3 loop spans 13 amino acids.

This clone was recorded only once. The chain combines TRBV18 with TRBJ2-6; possible D gene TRBD1, 5 bases. This CDR3 is built from 14 residues. Germline assignment: CDR1 KGHSH and CDR2 LQKENI. V was pared by 3 bases and J by 10 bases, with 13 bases between. CDR3 bases: TGTGCCAGCTCACCGGGCCAGGGCAGAAACGTCCTGACTTTC. Amino acid sequence: CASSPGQGRNVLTF.

CDR3 DNA sequence: TGTGCCAGCAGCGTAGGCAAAGAGATGAACACTGAAGCTTTCTTT. Translated, it gives CASSVGKEMNTEAFF. The chain employs TRBV9 and TRBJ1-1, with D hard to call. From germline, CDR1 is SGDLS and CDR2 YYNGEE. The CDR3 runs 15 residues. V lost 0 bases, J lost 0 bases, and 9 bases lay in between.

The chain carries TRBV2 and TRBJ2-1, with TRBD1 as a possible D gene (5 bases). The V and J ends lost 5 bases and 1 base respectively, with 12 bases between them. The CDR3 extends over 15 amino acids. The germline V gene encodes CDR1 SNHLY and CDR2 FYNNEI. CDR3 region: CASSHQGKSYNEQFF. CDR3 sequence (DNA): TGTGCCAGCAGTCATCAGGGAAAATCCTACAATGAGCAGTTCTTC. Complete variable domain (other parts from reference TRBV2 and TRBJ2-1): EPEVTQTPSHQVTQMGQEVILRCVPISNHLYFYWYRQILGQKVEFLVSFYNNEISEKSEIFDDQFSVERPDGSNFTLKIRSTKLEDSAMYFCASSHQGKSYNEQFFGPGTRLTVL.

This clone was recorded once. The J gene is TRBJ1-3, the V gene TRBV20-1; D is ambiguous. The germline CDR1 and CDR2 sequences are DFQATT and SNEGSKA (reference sequence). This CDR3 comprises 11 residues. Trimming took 6 bases from V and 2 from J, leaving 5 bases between them. The CDR3 DNA reads TGCAGTGCCTTAACTGGAAACACCATATATTTT. Translated, it gives CSALTGNTIYF.

The sample holds a few counts of this clone. This sequence joins TRBV6-6 and TRBJ2-7, with D tentatively TRBD1 (5 bases). The length of the CDR3 is 12 residues. Trimming took 4 bases from V and 4 from J, leaving 8 bases between them. The germline V gene encodes CDR1 MNHNY and CDR2 SVGAGI (reference sequence). This CDR3 is CASSSPGYEQYF. The CDR3 DNA reads as TGTGCCAGCAGTTCCCCAGGGTACGAGCAGTACTTC.

This clone has a handful of counts. At one of its ends the junction is not consistent with the germline gene, which may arise from a read error. The V gene is TRBV5-5, the J gene TRBJ1-1; possible D gene TRBD1, 6 bases. Germline loops: CDR1 SGHKS, CDR2 YYEKEE (reference sequence). The CDR3 extends over 15 amino acids. The CDR3 loop is CASSLGAAGNPEAFF. Written as DNA, the CDR3 is TGTGCCAGCAGCCTGGGGGCTGCGGGGAACCCTGAAGCTTTCTTT.

The chain uses TRBV4-1 and TRBJ1-2, with a weak D call TRBD1 (5 bases). Germline V CDR1 and CDR2: MGHRA, YSYEKL. This CDR3 is 16 amino acids long. The V and J ends lost 4 bases and 0 bases respectively, with 15 bases between them. CDR3 nucleotides: TGCGCCAGCAGCCGAGTTCCCGGGGGAGCTAACTATGGCTACACCTTC. Protein sequence: CASSRVPGGANYGYTF.

The V gene is TRBV5-1, the J gene TRBJ2-7; 9 bases align to TRBD2. Per the germline V gene, CDR1 is SGHRS and CDR2 is YFSETQ. Losses at the gene ends were 2 bases for V and 0 bases for J; bases not matched to a gene: 6. This CDR3 contains 16 residues. CDR3 amino acids: CASSFDSGSASYEQYF. As DNA, the CDR3 is TGCGCCAGCAGCTTCGATAGCGGGAGCGCCTCCTACGAGCAGTACTTC. The variable domain in full, completed from reference TRBV5-1 and TRBJ2-7, reads KAGVTQTPRYLIKTRGQQVTLSCSPISGHRSVSWYQQTPGQGLQFLFEYFSETQRNKGNFPGRFSGRQFSNSRSEMNVSTLELGDSALYLCASSFDSGSASYEQYFGPGTRLTVT.